The sequence of this TCR beta chain was determined in a study of blood T cell repertoires in COVID-19. Data came from immunoSEQ multiplex PCR; TCRdb stores just in-frame clones and leaves some out. The table shows more than 85,000 clones, with about 90% occurring only once. Trimming pared 6 bases from V and 10 bases from J, leaving 27 bases between. CDR3 length equals 17 residues. The germline gives CDR1 MNHEY, CDR2 SMNVEV (reference sequence). Sequences were obtained from peripheral blood. The V and J genes are TRBV27 and TRBJ1-4; perhaps TRBD1 as D (6 bases). This receptor was identified in a human donor with COVID-19, enrolled during active disease. The donor label of this sample is uncertain. The CDR3 region has the DNA TGTGCCAGCAGCGCCCCCCTCCGGGGGGCTACCCAACGAAAACTGTTTTTT. Protein product: CASSAPLRGATQRKLFF.